The 18 T cell receptor beta chains given below trace back to one sample, sequenced in a study of cytomegalovirus exposure and HLA in healthy donors. This PCR relied on a set of 60 Vbeta primers and 13 Jbeta primers. Clones were sequenced by immunoSEQ multiplex PCR, and TCRdb holds only the in-frame ones, with some missing. Of 140,000 to 150,000 clones listed, about three quarters are singletons. Sequencing was carried out using PBMCs. These receptors came from a man aged 40-55 years in good health and CMV-seropositive.

The chain employs TRBV30 and TRBJ1-2, with D perhaps matching TRBD1 (5 bases). The length of the CDR3 is 17 residues. Germline-derived CDR1 and CDR2 are GTSNPN and SVGIG (reference sequence). V shed 4 bases and J shed 5 bases, with 26 bases lying between them. The CDR3 here is CAWKILGAAADGYGYTF. DNA for the CDR3: TGTGCCTGGAAAATCTTAGGGGCCGCCGCTGATGGGTATGGCTACACCTTC.

This rearrangement joins TRBV6-1 to TRBJ2-1; TRBD1 is a possible D gene (5 bases). Trimming pared 4 bases from V and 6 bases from J, leaving 13 bases between. Germline loops: CDR1 MNHNS, CDR2 SASEGT. This CDR3 is 14 amino acids long. This CDR3 reads CASSAAGLGNEQFF. CDR3 DNA: TGTGCCAGCAGTGCGGCAGGGCTGGGCAATGAGCAGTTCTTC.

This rearrangement joins TRBV30 to TRBJ1-1; D might be TRBD1 (6 bases). Trimming pared 7 bases from V and 8 bases from J, leaving 26 bases between. The CDR3 covers 15 residues. CDR1 GTSNPN and CDR2 SVGIG come from the germline V gene (reference sequence). CDR3 amino acids: CAFKGGQKPALEAFF. Written as DNA, the CDR3 is TGTGCCTTCAAAGGGGGTCAGAAGCCAGCACTCGAAGCTTTCTTT.

This clone has just a few counts. The chain employs TRBV7-2 and TRBJ1-2; D is uncertain. The CDR3 contains 15 residues. Per germline, CDR1 SGHTA and CDR2 FQGNSA. The V gene lost 1 base and the J gene lost 8 bases, with 17 bases spanning the gap. The CDR3 region is CASSLGSPGSKGYTF. DNA for the CDR3: TGTGCCAGCAGCTTAGGAAGTCCAGGCAGTAAGGGCTACACCTTC.

The CDR3 here is CASSRDRGSYNEQFF. In nucleotides, the CDR3 is TGTGCCAGCAGCCGCGACAGGGGTTCCTACAATGAGCAGTTCTTC. V usage is TRBV11-3 and J usage is TRBJ2-1, with 8 bases aligning to TRBD1. This CDR3 has 15 residues. V was clipped by 5 bases and J by 1 base; unmatched bases: 4. Germline V lookup: CDR1 SGHNT, CDR2 YENEEA.

The chain recombines TRBV18 with TRBJ2-1, with TRBD2 matching over 12 bases. CDR1 KGHSH and CDR2 LQKENI come from the germline V gene. The CDR3 consists of 16 residues. With 0 bases clipped from V and 9 bases from J, the junction kept 6 bases outside the gene matches. DNA of the CDR3: TGTGCCAGCTCACCACCGGCTGCTAGCGGGAGGGCTGAGCAGTTCTTC. Protein product: CASSPPAASGRAEQFF.

The CDR3 region has the DNA TGCAGCGTCGATACCCCTGGGGCTAGCGGGAGCTCCTACAATGAGCAGTTCTTC. Translation gives CSVDTPGASGSSYNEQFF. V gene TRBV29-1 combines with J gene TRBJ2-1; TRBD2 matches at 10 bases. V lost 6 bases, J lost 0 bases, and 14 bases stayed unmatched. This CDR3 is 18 amino acids long. The germline V gene encodes CDR1 SQVTM and CDR2 ANQGSEA.

V is TRBV7-3 and J is TRBJ2-7, with D unclear. From germline, CDR1 is SGHTA and CDR2 FQGTGA. With 0 bases removed from V and 4 bases from J, the gap between germline ends came to 10 bases. The CDR3 has 14 residues. CDR3 DNA: TGTGCCAGCAGCTTAACGGGCGCTTCGTACGAGCAGTACTTC. Its translation is CASSLTGASYEQYF.

The chain has TRBV7-3 and TRBJ2-2; the D gene is possibly TRBD2 (6 bases). V lost 0 bases and J lost 3, with 8 bases in between. This CDR3 spans 15 amino acids. Germline CDR1 is SGHTA and CDR2 is FQGTGA. The CDR3 sequence is CASSLTGLYTGELFF. In DNA form, the CDR3 reads TGTGCCAGCAGCTTAACGGGACTTTACACCGGGGAGCTGTTTTTT.

The chain combines TRBV29-1 with TRBJ2-5, with 9 bases fitting TRBD2. From germline, CDR1 is SQVTM and CDR2 ANQGSEA. CDR3 length: 13 amino acids. The junction had 6 bases not matched to a gene; V was cut back by 5 bases and J by 5 bases. The CDR3 region has the DNA TGCAGCGTTCCGGGACTAGCAGTGGAGACCCAGTACTTC. It codes for CSVPGLAVETQYF. Complete variable domain (other parts from reference TRBV29-1 and TRBJ2-5): SAVISQKPSRDICQRGTSLTIQCQVDSQVTMMFWYRQQPGQSLTLIATANQGSEATYESGFVIDKFPISRPNLTFSTLTVSNMSPEDSSIYLCSVPGLAVETQYFGPGTRLLVL.

This clone was seen a handful of times. This chain joins TRBV12-5 and TRBJ1-6, with a possible D match to TRBD1 (5 bases). Germline CDR1 LGHNT, CDR2 FRNRAP. V was cut by 9 bases and J by 7 bases, with 16 bases left in between. The CDR3 contains 14 residues. CDR3 DNA sequence: TGTGCTAGCCCGCGAGGCAGGGCGAATTCACCCCTCCACTTT. Its protein is CASPRGRANSPLHF.

The chain uses TRBV9 and TRBJ2-3; 7 nucleotides line up with TRBD1. Unmatched junction bases numbered 7, after V lost 4 bases and J lost 2 bases. Germline V CDR1 and CDR2: SGDLS, YYNGEE. There are 15 residues in the CDR3. This CDR3 is CASSPFGQDTDTQYF. In nucleotides, the CDR3 is TGTGCCAGCAGCCCTTTCGGACAGGACACAGATACGCAGTATTTT.

The chain carries TRBV19 and TRBJ1-1; possibly TRBD1 for D (5 bases). The germline CDR1 and CDR2 sequences are LNHDA and SQIVND (reference sequence). The CDR3 consists of 14 residues. Trimming left V 3 bases short and J 8 bases short, with 16 bases between. This chain's CDR3 is CASSIAGLSGEAFF. In DNA form, the CDR3 reads TGTGCCAGTAGTATTGCGGGGCTTTCTGGAGAAGCTTTCTTT.

V is TRBV18 and J is TRBJ1-1; D is undetermined. Trimming took 2 bases from V and 3 from J, leaving 7 bases between them. Per the germline V gene, CDR1 is KGHSH and CDR2 is LQKENI. The CDR3 loop spans 13 amino acids. The CDR3 DNA reads TGTGCCAGCTCACCAAGAGAGTACACTGAAGCTTTCTTT. It encodes CASSPREYTEAFF.

This chain uses TRBV6-1 with TRBJ2-3; D gene unclear. The CDR3 has 12 residues. V lost 4 bases and J 9 bases, leaving 11 bases between the germline ends. CDR1 MNHNS and CDR2 SASEGT come from the germline V gene. The CDR3 coding sequence is TGTGCCAGCAGTGGGCCAGTGGGCACGCAGTATTTT. Protein: CASSGPVGTQYF.

The chain couples TRBV19 to TRBJ2-5; 7 bases are a match to TRBD2. The CDR3 contains 14 residues. Trimming at V came to 5 bases and at J to 2 bases, leaving 5 bases not matched to a gene. Per germline, CDR1 LNHDA and CDR2 SQIVND (reference sequence). CDR3 in DNA: TGTGCCAGTAGTCCCACGGGACTACAAGAGACCCAGTACTTC. Amino acids: CASSPTGLQETQYF.

The chain uses TRBV5-1 and TRBJ2-7, with D maybe TRBD2 (6 bases). With 5 bases removed from V and 2 bases from J, the gap between germline ends came to 17 bases. Germline V lookup: CDR1 SGHRS, CDR2 YFSETQ. The CDR3 runs 15 residues. In nucleotides, the CDR3 is TGCGCCAGCAGTCGGGAGACTAGTGGAGCCTACGAGCAGTACTTC. It translates to CASSRETSGAYEQYF.

This chain connects TRBV7-9 to TRBJ2-7; 9 positions agree with TRBD1. Germline CDR1 reads SEHNR; CDR2 reads FQNEAQ (reference sequence). V lost 4 bases, J lost 3 bases, and 7 bases stayed unmatched. CDR3 length: 15 amino acids. DNA for the CDR3: TGTGCCAGCAGCTCCCCGGGGACAGGGAACTACGAGCAGTACTTC. Its translation: CASSSPGTGNYEQYF.